Below, 29 T cell receptor beta chains from the same sample are listed, as sequenced in a study of CD8 T cells in ankylosing spondylitis. In TCRdb, the 5' RACE reads were re-called with MiXCR into one record per CDR3 protein. The data show some 290,000 distinct CDR3 sequences, around 20% seen once. Sequencing input: blood, either unsorted or a sorted T cell fraction (not recorded which). These receptors were taken from a male donor with ankylosing spondylitis or in good health (not recorded which).

The rearrangement links TRBV28 to TRBJ2-4; D not resolved. Germline V gives CDR1 MDHEN, CDR2 SYDVKM. The CDR3 loop spans 16 amino acids. Trimming shortened V by 7 bases and J by 0 bases, and 16 bases separated the two germline ends. CDR3 in amino acids: CASIGPNPLAKNIQYF. For the CDR3, the DNA is TGTGCCAGCATCGGGCCCAATCCCCTAGCCAAAAACATTCAGTACTTC. Based on the CDR3 plus reference TRBV28 and TRBJ2-4, the full variable domain is DVKVTQSSRYLVKRTGEKVFLECVQDMDHENMFWYRQDPGLGLRLIYFSYDVKMKEKGDIPEGYSVSREKKERFSLILESASTNQTSMYLCASIGPNPLAKNIQYFGAGTRLSVL.

The chain recombines TRBV4-2 with TRBJ2-3, with TRBD2 matching 7 bases. V was pared by 3 bases and J by 5 bases, with 5 bases of the junction left unmatched. The CDR3 is made up of 14 amino acids. Germline V gene sequence: CDR1 LGHNA, CDR2 YNFKEQ. CDR3 bases: TGTGCCAGCAGCCAGGGGAGGGCAGGAGATACGCAGTATTTT. Translating it yields CASSQGRAGDTQYF.

The CDR3 bases are TGTGCCAGCAGTGAAGGAGTTGTCGGTGAAAAACTGTTTTTT. This sequence encodes CASSEGVVGEKLFF. V gene TRBV2 combines with J gene TRBJ1-4, with D unclear. With 1 base removed from V and 7 bases from J, the gap between germline ends came to 10 bases. CDR3 length equals 14 residues. The germline V gene encodes CDR1 SNHLY and CDR2 FYNNEI.

A few counts support this clonotype. A read error may account for a junction end that differs from germline. V usage is TRBV12-3 or TRBV12-4 and J usage is TRBJ1-1, with D hard to call. This CDR3 has 15 residues. Here the CDR3 DNA reads TGTGCCAGCACCCCGGCGAGGACGGGAAACATTGAAGCTTTCTTT. It encodes CASTPARTGNIEAFF.

This clonotype was picked up a small number of times. This chain uses TRBV20-1 with TRBJ1-6; the D gene is possibly TRBD1 (6 bases). The CDR3 totals 15 residues. Germline loops: CDR1 DFQATT, CDR2 SNEGSKA (reference sequence). V shed 3 bases and J shed 7 bases, with 16 bases lying between them. The CDR3 DNA sequence: TGCAGTGCTAGGGCCACAGGGTTTCAAAATTCACCCCTCCACTTT. This sequence encodes CSARATGFQNSPLHF.

The chain links TRBV5-1 to TRBJ2-1, with 7 nucleotides matching TRBD1. CDR1 and CDR2 from the germline V gene are SGHRS and YFSETQ. V shed 0 bases and J 4 bases; nucleotides not matched to a gene: 13. There are 18 residues in the CDR3. CDR3 DNA sequence: TGCGCCAGCAGCTTGGGCCACAGGGGAAGTCTCTCTTACAATGAGCAGTTCTTC. It codes for CASSLGHRGSLSYNEQFF.

The V and J genes are TRBV5-1 and TRBJ1-4; D is unresolved. The CDR3 runs to 14 residues. V gave up 0 bases and J gave up 4 bases, with 7 bases separating them. Germline V gene lookup returns CDR1 SGHRS and CDR2 YFSETQ. Written as DNA, the CDR3 is TGCGCCAGCAGCTTGGGGGGATTTAATGAAAAACTGTTTTTT. Residues: CASSLGGFNEKLFF.

This clonotype was counted ten times or more. The rearrangement links TRBV5-1 to TRBJ2-5; D ambiguous. V was trimmed by 3 bases and J by 4 bases, leaving 4 bases between them. The germline V gene has CDR1 SGHRS and CDR2 YFSETQ. The CDR3 consists of 11 residues. This CDR3 reads CASSSGETQYF. CDR3 nucleotides: TGCGCCAGCAGCTCGGGAGAGACCCAGTACTTC.

This clonotype occurred a few times. The V and J genes are TRBV20-1 and TRBJ2-1, with 10 bases lining up with TRBD2. Unmatched junction bases numbered 10, after V lost 3 bases and J lost 8 bases. There are 15 residues in the CDR3. The V gene's germline CDR1 is DFQATT and CDR2 SNEGSKA (reference sequence). CDR3 sequence: CSASPGTSGAYEQFF. The CDR3 nucleotides read TGCAGTGCTAGTCCCGGCACTAGCGGGGCCTATGAGCAGTTCTTC.

The chain employs TRBV5-1 and TRBJ2-1; D is perhaps TRBD1 or TRBD2 (5 bases each). This CDR3 comprises 13 residues. The germline V gene has CDR1 SGHRS and CDR2 YFSETQ. Trimming took 5 bases from V and 8 from J, leaving 14 bases between them. The CDR3 sequence is CASSRDGLYEQFF. CDR3 nucleotides: TGCGCCAGCAGTCGGGACGGCCTTTATGAGCAGTTCTTC.

Ten or more counts support this clonotype. The V and J genes are TRBV5-1 and TRBJ2-3; D gene unclear. This CDR3 is built from 13 residues. Germline CDR1 and CDR2: SGHRS and YFSETQ. V lost 0 bases and J 4 bases, leaving 6 bases between the germline ends. The chain's CDR3 is CASSLADPDTQYF. The CDR3 region has the DNA TGCGCCAGCAGCTTGGCAGATCCAGATACGCAGTATTTT.

This clonotype was recorded at least ten times. The rearrangement joins TRBV5-1 to TRBJ2-5; 7 nucleotides agree with TRBD1. Germline loops: CDR1 SGHRS, CDR2 YFSETQ. The CDR3 has 15 amino acids. V lost 6 bases and J lost 1; bases outside the gene matches: 9. Here the CDR3 DNA reads TGCGCCAGCACCCCGGGGACAGACTTCCAAGAGACCCAGTACTTC. It specifies CASTPGTDFQETQYF.

This clonotype was observed a few times. J is TRBJ2-1 and V is TRBV21-1; the listed D gene, TRBD1, was not tested against the DNA. TRBV21-1 is given as a pseudogene. The CDR3 is made up of 18 amino acids. Here the CDR3 reads CASSRGSALWTVSNEQFF. The CDR3, as DNA: TGTGCCAGCAGCAGAGGGTCTGCGTTATGGACAGTTAGTAATGAGCAGTTCTTC.

The V call is TRBV12-3 or TRBV12-4, the J call TRBJ2-3; D is perhaps TRBD1 or TRBD2 (7 bases each). CDR3 length: 16 residues. Trimming pared 6 bases from V and 2 bases from J, leaving 18 bases between. CDR3 protein: CASSKGQGGITDTQYF. CDR3 coding DNA: TGTGCCAGCAGCAAAGGGCAGGGGGGGATCACAGATACGCAGTATTTT.

This chain uses TRBV12-3 or TRBV12-4 with TRBJ2-1, with 11 bases fitting TRBD1. V shed 5 bases and J 7 bases; nucleotides not matched to a gene: 10. CDR3 length: 16 residues. The CDR3 here is CASSASGTGGMNEQFF. The DNA for the CDR3 is TGTGCCAGCAGTGCCTCCGGGACAGGGGGAATGAATGAGCAGTTCTTC.

This clonotype showed up many times. V usage is TRBV20-1 and J usage is TRBJ2-5; TRBD2 matches 11 bases. The CDR3 length is 15 residues. J gave up 0 bases and V 3 bases, and 3 bases lay outside the gene matches. Germline values: CDR1 DFQATT, CDR2 SNEGSKA (reference sequence). CDR3 coding DNA: TGCAGTGCTAGGAAACTAGCGGGGGACCAAGAGACCCAGTACTTC. Its protein product is CSARKLAGDQETQYF.

This clonotype occurred a few times. J is TRBJ1-2 and V is TRBV5-1; D is ambiguous. Per the germline V gene, CDR1 is SGHRS and CDR2 is YFSETQ. CDR3 length equals 14 residues. V was trimmed by 3 bases and J by 4 bases, leaving 13 bases between them. The CDR3 DNA is TGCGCCAGCAGCTCGGACGGCACCGTCTATGGCTACACCTTC. It is translated as CASSSDGTVYGYTF. Full variable domain (remainder filled in from reference TRBV5-1 and TRBJ1-2): KAGVTQTPRYLIKTRGQQVTLSCSPISGHRSVSWYQQTPGQGLQFLFEYFSETQRNKGNFPGRFSGRQFSNSRSEMNVSTLELGDSALYLCASSSDGTVYGYTFGSGTRLTVV.

In its sample, this clonotype was seen a few times. This chain joins TRBV18 and TRBJ1-5; no firm D call. V gave up 3 bases and J gave up 4 bases, with 10 bases separating them. The CDR3 loop spans 14 amino acids. Germline CDR1 reads KGHSH; CDR2 reads LQKENI. CDR3 nucleotide sequence: TGTGCCAGCTCACCGCTGCCCGATAATCAGCCCCAGCATTTT. Its translation is CASSPLPDNQPQHF.

This chain joins TRBV6-2 or TRBV6-3 and TRBJ2-3; 8 positions agree with TRBD2. Germline V gene lookup returns CDR1 MNHEY and CDR2 SVGEGT. The V and J ends lost 2 bases and 0 bases, in that order; junction bases with no gene match: 19. CDR3 length: 21 residues. CDR3 DNA: TGTGCCAGCAGTTACCATCGTGGTAGCGGGATCACCGACCTTAGCACAGATACGCAGTATTTT. Translation: CASSYHRGSGITDLSTDTQYF.

This clonotype came up many times. This chain connects TRBV20-1 to TRBJ2-7; 8 nucleotides match TRBD1. V lost 6 bases, J lost 0 bases, and 4 bases stayed unmatched. This CDR3 has 13 amino acids. Germline CDR1 and CDR2: DFQATT and SNEGSKA (reference sequence). This CDR3 reads CSAQGAVSYEQYV. The CDR3 DNA reads TGCAGTGCCCAGGGGGCAGTCTCCTACGAGCAGTACGTC.

The CDR3 reads CASSSGTGGTYEQYV. The CDR3 nucleotides read TGTGCCAGCTCGTCCGGGACAGGGGGAACCTACGAGCAGTACGTC. V gene TRBV18 combines with J gene TRBJ2-7, with 11 bases fitting TRBD1. Germline CDR1 reads KGHSH; CDR2 reads LQKENI. The J segment lost 2 bases and the V segment lost 6 bases, leaving 6 bases of the junction unmatched. The CDR3 runs to 15 residues.

V gene TRBV9 combines with J gene TRBJ2-2; maybe TRBD2 (6 bases). The V and J ends lost 1 base and 4 bases respectively, with 8 bases between them. Germline V gene data show CDR1 as SGDLS and CDR2 as YYNGEE. This CDR3 has 14 residues. This chain's CDR3 is CASSVLALTGELFF. The CDR3 nucleotides read TGTGCCAGCAGCGTACTAGCGCTCACCGGGGAGCTGTTTTTT.

This clonotype was detected a few times. The rearrangement uses TRBV6-1 and TRBJ2-2, with a tentative D call TRBD1 (6 bases). Germline V gives CDR1 MNHNS, CDR2 SASEGT. CDR3 length equals 15 residues. V was trimmed by 4 bases and J by 0 bases, leaving 9 bases between them. The CDR3 DNA follows: TGTGCCAGCAGTGTTGAGGGGGCGAACACCGGGGAGCTGTTTTTT. Protein: CASSVEGANTGELFF.

This clonotype was detected many times. This chain links TRBV20-1 with TRBJ2-3, with 9 bases identical to TRBD2. Looked up from germline, CDR1 is DFQATT and CDR2 is SNEGSKA (reference sequence). This CDR3 spans 13 amino acids. The V segment lost 6 bases and the J segment 1 base; nucleotides outside the gene matches: 2. CDR3 DNA sequence: TGCAGTGCAGGCGGGGGGGGCACAGATACGCAGTATTTT. It is translated as CSAGGGGTDTQYF.

The chain uses TRBV5-1 and TRBJ2-3; the D gene is possibly TRBD1 (5 bases). CDR1 and CDR2 (germline): SGHRS, YFSETQ. The V and J ends lost 7 bases and 4 bases respectively, with 19 bases between them. CDR3 length: 15 amino acids. This CDR3 reads CASRDRGVGADTQYF. The CDR3 coding sequence is TGCGCCAGCCGCGACCGTGGGGTAGGGGCAGATACGCAGTATTTT. The whole variable domain, filled in from reference TRBV5-1 and TRBJ2-3, reads KAGVTQTPRYLIKTRGQQVTLSCSPISGHRSVSWYQQTPGQGLQFLFEYFSETQRNKGNFPGRFSGRQFSNSRSEMNVSTLELGDSALYLCASRDRGVGADTQYFGPGTRLTVL.

The sample holds many counts of this clonotype. The V and J genes are TRBV6-1 and TRBJ2-7; 7 bases align to TRBD1. Germline CDR1 MNHNS, CDR2 SASEGT. V shed 6 bases, J shed 0 bases, and the junction held 8 bases outside the gene matches. This CDR3 contains 15 residues. CDR3 DNA: TGTGCCAGCAGCCCACAGGGGACCTTCTCCTACGAGCAGTACGTC. Translated, it gives CASSPQGTFSYEQYV.

The rearrangement joins TRBV9 to TRBJ2-2; the D is unclear. CDR3 size: 16 residues. With 0 bases removed from V and 1 base from J, the gap between germline ends came to 10 bases. Per the germline V gene, CDR1 is SGDLS and CDR2 is YYNGEE. For the CDR3, the DNA is TGTGCCAGCAGCGTAGTGGCAGACGTGAACACCGGGGAGCTGTTTTTT. This sequence encodes CASSVVADVNTGELFF.

The chain recombines TRBV9 with TRBJ2-1; 12 bases map to TRBD2. Germline V gene data show CDR1 as SGDLS and CDR2 as YYNGEE. Germline trimming cut 3 bases from V and 7 bases from J; bases unmatched to any gene: 2. The length of the CDR3 is 14 residues. CDR3 in amino acids: CASSALAGGNEQFF. The CDR3 nucleotides are TGTGCCAGCAGCGCACTAGCGGGAGGTAATGAGCAGTTCTTC.

The genes are TRBV3-1 and TRBJ2-1; D remains unclear. The ends were cut back, 4 bases at V and 7 bases at J, with 14 bases in the middle. The CDR3 runs to 14 residues. CDR1 LGHDT and CDR2 YNNKEL come from the germline V gene (reference sequence). Written as DNA, the CDR3 is TGTGCCAGCAGCCCCTCTCGGGTCGAGAATGAGCAGTTCTTC. Residues: CASSPSRVENEQFF.